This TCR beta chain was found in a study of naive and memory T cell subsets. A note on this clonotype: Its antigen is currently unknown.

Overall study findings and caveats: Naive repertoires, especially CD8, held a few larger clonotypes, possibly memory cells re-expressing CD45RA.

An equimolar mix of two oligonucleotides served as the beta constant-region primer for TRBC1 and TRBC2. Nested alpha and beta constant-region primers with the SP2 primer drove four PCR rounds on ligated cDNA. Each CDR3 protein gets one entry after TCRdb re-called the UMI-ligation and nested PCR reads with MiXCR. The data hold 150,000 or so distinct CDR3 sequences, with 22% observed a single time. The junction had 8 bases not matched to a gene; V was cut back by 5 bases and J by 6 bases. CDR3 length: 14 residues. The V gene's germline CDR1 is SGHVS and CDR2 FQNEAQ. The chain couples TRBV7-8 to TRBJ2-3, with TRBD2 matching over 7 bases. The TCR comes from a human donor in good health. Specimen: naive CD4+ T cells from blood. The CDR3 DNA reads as TGTGCCAGCAGCCCCTTGGGGGAGGGGGATACGCAGTATTTT. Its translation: CASSPLGEGDTQYF. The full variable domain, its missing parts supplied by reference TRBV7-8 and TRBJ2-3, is GAGVSQSPRYKVAKRGQDVALRCDPISGHVSLFWYQQALGQGPEFLTYFQNEAQLDKSGLPSDRFFAERPEGSVSTLKIQRTQQEDSAVYLCASSPLGEGDTQYFGPGTRLTVL.